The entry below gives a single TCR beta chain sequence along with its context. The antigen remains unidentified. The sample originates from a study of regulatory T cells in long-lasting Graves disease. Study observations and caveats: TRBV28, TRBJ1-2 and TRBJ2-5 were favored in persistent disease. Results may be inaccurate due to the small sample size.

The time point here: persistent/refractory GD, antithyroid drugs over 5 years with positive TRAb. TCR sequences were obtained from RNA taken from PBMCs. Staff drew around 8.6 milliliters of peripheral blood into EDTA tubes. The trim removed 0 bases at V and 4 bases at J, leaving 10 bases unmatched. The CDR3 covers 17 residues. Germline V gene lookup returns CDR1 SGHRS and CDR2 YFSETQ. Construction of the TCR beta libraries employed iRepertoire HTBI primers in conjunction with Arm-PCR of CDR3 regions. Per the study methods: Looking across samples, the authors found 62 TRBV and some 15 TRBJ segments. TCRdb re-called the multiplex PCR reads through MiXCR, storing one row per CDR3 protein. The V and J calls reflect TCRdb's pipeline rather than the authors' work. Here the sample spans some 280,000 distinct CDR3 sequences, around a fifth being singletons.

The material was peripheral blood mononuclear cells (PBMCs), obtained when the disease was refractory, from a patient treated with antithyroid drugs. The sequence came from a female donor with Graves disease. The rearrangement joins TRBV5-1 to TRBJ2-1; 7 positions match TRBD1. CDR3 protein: CASSLGTGVGLYNEQFF. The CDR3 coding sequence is TGCGCCAGCAGCTTGGGAACAGGGGTAGGACTGTACAATGAGCAGTTCTTC.